Each of the 18 T cell receptor beta chains below was sequenced from the same sample in a study of cytomegalovirus exposure and HLA in healthy donors. Vbeta (60) and Jbeta (13) primers were used in the PCR. The method was immunoSEQ multiplex PCR; TCRdb's version includes in-frame clones alone and lacks a portion of them. Among about 180,000 clones listed, about 78% were seen once. The specimen sequenced was PBMCs. The receptor set was obtained from a woman aged 50 to 65 in good health and CMV-seropositive.

The CDR3, as DNA: TGTGCCAGCAGCGCCAAGGGGGGGGGTTACAATGAGCAGTTCTTC. Protein sequence: CASSAKGGGYNEQFF. The chain links TRBV7-9 to TRBJ2-1; D is perhaps TRBD2 (7 bases). This CDR3 is 15 amino acids long. The germline gives CDR1 SEHNR, CDR2 FQNEAQ (reference sequence). V was pared by 5 bases and J by 4 bases, with 15 bases between.

This clone was seen once. The chain employs TRBV6-1 and TRBJ2-2, with D maybe TRBD2 (5 bases). The V end was cut by 8 bases, the J end by 6 bases, with 13 bases between. There are 13 residues in the CDR3. Germline lookup yields CDR1 MNHNS and CDR2 SASEGT. The DNA of the CDR3 is TGTGCCAGCGGTGGGAGATGGGCCGGGGAGCTGTTTTTT. Translated: CASGGRWAGELFF.

The rearrangement uses TRBV19 and TRBJ2-7, with D perhaps TRBD2 (6 bases). Trimming removed 4 bases at V and 3 bases at J, with 16 bases between. The CDR3 is made up of 15 amino acids. Germline lookup yields CDR1 LNHDA and CDR2 SQIVND (reference sequence). This CDR3 is CASSTSYRGNYEQYF. In DNA form, the CDR3 reads TGTGCCAGTAGTACCAGTTACCGGGGGAACTACGAGCAGTACTTC.

This clone showed up just once. This sequence joins TRBV5-1 and TRBJ2-5; D gene unclear. The germline V gene encodes CDR1 SGHRS and CDR2 YFSETQ. This CDR3 contains 15 residues. Trimming removed 0 bases from V and 5 bases from J, with 14 bases in between. CDR3 residues: CASSLETAVWETQYF. CDR3 DNA: TGCGCCAGCAGCTTGGAAACAGCAGTTTGGGAGACCCAGTACTTC.

There are a few counts of this clone. The V call is TRBV7-6, the J call TRBJ2-7; 9 bases agree with TRBD2. Germline CDR1 reads SGHVS; CDR2 reads FNYEAQ. The CDR3 runs to 16 residues. V dropped 2 bases and J dropped 0; count of bases not matched to a gene: 5. The CDR3 loop is CASSLRSSGISYEQYF. The DNA for the CDR3 is TGTGCCAGCAGCTTACGGTCTAGCGGGATCTCCTACGAGCAGTACTTC.

This clone was found a few times. The chain carries TRBV5-6 and TRBJ1-2; 8 bases match TRBD1. V trimming: 3 bases; J trimming: 7 bases; junction bases outside the gene matches: 5. This CDR3 has 13 residues. In germline, CDR1 is SGHDT, CDR2 YYEEEE. In nucleotides, the CDR3 is TGTGCCAGCAGCTGGCCTCAGGGGGCTGGCTACACCTTC. Translating it yields CASSWPQGAGYTF.

The chain uses TRBV5-1 and TRBJ2-1; a possible D gene is TRBD2 (5 bases). The CDR3 is 13 residues long. Germline V gives CDR1 SGHRS, CDR2 YFSETQ. Trimming shortened V by 0 bases and J by 10 bases, and 11 bases separated the two germline ends. The CDR3 region is CASSLDRRREQFF. CDR3 bases: TGCGCCAGCAGCTTGGACAGACGGAGGGAGCAGTTCTTC.

This sequence joins TRBV5-1 and TRBJ2-2, with TRBD1 as a possible D gene (6 bases). Trimming stripped 4 bases from V and 5 bases from J, with 15 bases between. Germline-derived CDR1 and CDR2 are SGHRS and YFSETQ. The CDR3 sequence is 15 residues long. The CDR3 DNA reads as TGCGCCAGCAGCCCACAGGGCGCAGGGACCGGGGAGCTGTTTTTT. It translates to CASSPQGAGTGELFF.

This sequence joins TRBV5-4 and TRBJ2-2; 7 nucleotides agree with TRBD1. CDR1 and CDR2 from the germline V gene are SGHNT and YYREEE (reference sequence). The V segment lost 9 bases and the J segment 3 bases; nucleotides outside the gene matches: 8. This CDR3 region has 14 residues. CDR3 sequence: CATKEGAHTGELFF. The CDR3 DNA reads TGTGCCACCAAAGAGGGGGCGCACACCGGGGAGCTGTTTTTT. Using reference TRBV5-4 and TRBJ2-2 for the parts outside the CDR3, the full variable domain is ETGVTQSPTHLIKTRGQQVTLRCSSQSGHNTVSWYQQALGQGPQFIFQYYREEENGRGNFPPRFSGLQFPNYSSELNVNALELDDSALYLCATKEGAHTGELFFGEGSRLTVL.

V gene TRBV2 combines with J gene TRBJ1-2, with D uncertain. Germline CDR1 reads SNHLY; CDR2 reads FYNNEI. The CDR3 contains 13 residues. V was shortened by 4 bases and J by 4 bases, with 10 bases between the two germline ends. The CDR3 DNA reads TGTGCCAGCAGTGCAGAGGTGGGCTATGGCTACACCTTC. Residues: CASSAEVGYGYTF.

This clone has more than one count but fewer than ten. In the same sample, other DNA sequences code for this CDR3. The chain has TRBV11-2 and TRBJ2-5, with a tentative D call TRBD1 (6 bases). With 5 bases removed from V and 3 bases from J, the gap between germline ends came to 10 bases. The length of the CDR3 is 13 residues. Looked up from germline, CDR1 is SGHAT and CDR2 is FQNNGV. The CDR3: CASSPGEKETQYF. The CDR3 DNA sequence: TGTGCCAGCAGCCCAGGGGAGAAAGAGACCCAGTACTTC. The full variable domain, in which reference TRBV11-2 and TRBJ2-5 provide the parts outside the CDR3, is EAGVAQSPRYKIIEKRQSVAFWCNPISGHATLYWYQQILGQGPKLLIQFQNNGVVDDSQLPKDRFSAERLKGVDSTLKIQPAKLEDSAVYLCASSPGEKETQYFGPGTRLLVL.

The genes are TRBV5-1 and TRBJ2-5, with 8 bases that match TRBD1. Germline V CDR1 and CDR2: SGHRS, YFSETQ. The CDR3 has 14 residues. V was pared by 2 bases and J by 4 bases, with 4 bases of the junction left unmatched. CDR3 loop: CASSLQGVGETQYF. CDR3 sequence (DNA): TGCGCCAGCAGCTTACAGGGGGTAGGAGAGACCCAGTACTTC.

V is TRBV7-3 and J is TRBJ2-2; D is possibly TRBD1 (5 bases). The germline CDR1 and CDR2 sequences are SGHTA and FQGTGA. The CDR3 length is 12 residues. The V gene lost 5 bases and the J gene lost 7 bases, with 8 bases spanning the gap. DNA for the CDR3: TGTGCCAGCAGCCCAGGGATCGGGGAGCTGTTTTTT. Its protein product is CASSPGIGELFF. The complete variable domain, with remaining parts taken from reference TRBV7-3 and TRBJ2-2, reads GAGVSQTPSNKVTEKGKYVELRCDPISGHTALYWYRQSLGQGPEFLIYFQGTGAADDSGLPNDRFFAVRPEGSVSTLKIQRTERGDSAVYLCASSPGIGELFFGEGSRLTVL.

The chain recombines TRBV9 with TRBJ2-5; the match to TRBD2 covers 9 bases. This CDR3 has 15 residues. The germline V gene encodes CDR1 SGDLS and CDR2 YYNGEE. Losses at the gene ends were 3 bases for V and 4 bases for J; bases not matched to a gene: 7. Here the CDR3 DNA reads TGTGCCAGCAGCGGGGTGCGGGGGGGCGGAGAGACCCAGTACTTC. The encoded protein is CASSGVRGGGETQYF.

The chain joins TRBV5-5 to TRBJ1-1, with 9 positions matching TRBD1. V dropped 3 bases and J dropped 2; count of bases not matched to a gene: 2. CDR3 length: 14 residues. From germline, CDR1 is SGHKS and CDR2 YYEKEE (reference sequence). CDR3 protein: CASSWGQGNTEAFF. CDR3 nucleotides: TGTGCCAGCAGCTGGGGACAGGGAAACACTGAAGCTTTCTTT.

The chain uses TRBV9 and TRBJ2-2; a possible D gene is TRBD2 (5 bases). Trimming pared 0 bases from V and 3 bases from J, leaving 9 bases between. Germline CDR1 and CDR2: SGDLS and YYNGEE. There are 15 residues in the CDR3. CDR3 protein: CASSVVAMDTGELFF. The CDR3 bases are TGTGCCAGCAGCGTAGTAGCGATGGACACCGGGGAGCTGTTTTTT.

The chain combines TRBV10-2 with TRBJ2-1; TRBD2 matches 9 bases. With 5 bases clipped from V and 0 bases from J, the junction kept 5 bases outside the gene matches. The CDR3 contains 16 residues. CDR1 is WSHSY, CDR2 SAAADI, per germline. CDR3 sequence: CASSPFSGGSYNEQFF. Here the CDR3 DNA reads TGCGCCAGCAGTCCATTTAGCGGGGGCTCCTACAATGAGCAGTTCTTC.

V and J are TRBV11-2 and TRBJ2-3, with a tentative D call TRBD2 (7 bases). The CDR3 is 16 amino acids. Trimming removed 4 bases from V and 5 bases from J, with 19 bases in between. Germline V gene data show CDR1 as SGHAT and CDR2 as FQNNGV. The CDR3 DNA is TGTGCCAGCAGCTCCTTTTCGGGGGGCGGTGGAGATACGCAGTATTTT. Its translation is CASSSFSGGGGDTQYF.